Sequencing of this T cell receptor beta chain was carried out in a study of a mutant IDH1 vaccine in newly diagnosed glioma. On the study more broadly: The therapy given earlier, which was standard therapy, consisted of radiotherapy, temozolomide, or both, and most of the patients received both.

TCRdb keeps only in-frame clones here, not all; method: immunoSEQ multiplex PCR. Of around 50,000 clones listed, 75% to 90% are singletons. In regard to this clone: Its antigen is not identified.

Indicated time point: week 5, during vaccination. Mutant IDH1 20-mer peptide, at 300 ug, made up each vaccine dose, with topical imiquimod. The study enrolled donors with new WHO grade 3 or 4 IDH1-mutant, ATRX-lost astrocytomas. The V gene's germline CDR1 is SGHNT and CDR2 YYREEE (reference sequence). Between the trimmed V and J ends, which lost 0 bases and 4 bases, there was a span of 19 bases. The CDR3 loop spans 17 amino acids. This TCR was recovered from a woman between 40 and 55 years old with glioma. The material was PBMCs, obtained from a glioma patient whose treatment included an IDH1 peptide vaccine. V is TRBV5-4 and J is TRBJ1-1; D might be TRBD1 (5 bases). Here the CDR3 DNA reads TGTGCCAGCAGCTTGGGTGGGGGAAGGGGTATCGGCACTGAAGCTTTCTTT. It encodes CASSLGGGRGIGTEAFF.